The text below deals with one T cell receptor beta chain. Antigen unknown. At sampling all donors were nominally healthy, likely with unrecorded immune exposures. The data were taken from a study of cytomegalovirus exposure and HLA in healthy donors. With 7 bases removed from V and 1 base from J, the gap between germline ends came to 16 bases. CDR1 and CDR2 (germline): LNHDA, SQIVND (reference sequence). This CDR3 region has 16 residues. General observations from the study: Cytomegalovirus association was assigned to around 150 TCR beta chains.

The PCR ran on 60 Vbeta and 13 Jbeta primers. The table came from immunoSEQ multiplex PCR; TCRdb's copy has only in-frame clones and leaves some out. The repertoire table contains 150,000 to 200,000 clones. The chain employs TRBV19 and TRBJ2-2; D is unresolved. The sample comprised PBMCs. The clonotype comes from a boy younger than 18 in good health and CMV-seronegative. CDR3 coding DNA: TGTGCCAGTACCGCCCTTCATTACAGGAACACCGGGGAGCTGTTTTTT. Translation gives CASTALHYRNTGELFF.